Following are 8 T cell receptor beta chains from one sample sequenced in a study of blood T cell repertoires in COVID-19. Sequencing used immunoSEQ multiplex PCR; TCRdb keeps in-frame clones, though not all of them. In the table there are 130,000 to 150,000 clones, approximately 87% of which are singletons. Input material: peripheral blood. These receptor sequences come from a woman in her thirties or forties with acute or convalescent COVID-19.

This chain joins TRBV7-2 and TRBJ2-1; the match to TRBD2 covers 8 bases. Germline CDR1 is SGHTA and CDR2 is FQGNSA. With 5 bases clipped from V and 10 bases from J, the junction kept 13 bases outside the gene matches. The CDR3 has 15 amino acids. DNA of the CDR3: TGTGCCAGCAGCCCCCGGGAGGGAGGGGGAAAGGAGCAGTTCTTC. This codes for CASSPREGGGKEQFF. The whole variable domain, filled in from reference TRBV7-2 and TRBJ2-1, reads GAGVSQSPSNKVTEKGKDVELRCDPISGHTALYWYRQSLGQGLEFLIYFQGNSAPDKSGLPSDRFSAERTGGSVSTLTIQRTQQEDSAVYLCASSPREGGGKEQFFGPGTRLTVL.

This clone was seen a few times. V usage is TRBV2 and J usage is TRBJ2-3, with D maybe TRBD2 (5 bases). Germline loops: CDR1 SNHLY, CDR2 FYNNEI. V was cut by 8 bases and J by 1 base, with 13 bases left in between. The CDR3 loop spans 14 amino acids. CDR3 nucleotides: TGTGCCAGCCGGTGGGGTAGCGGCACAGATACGCAGTATTTT. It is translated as CASRWGSGTDTQYF. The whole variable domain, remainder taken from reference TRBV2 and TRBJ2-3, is EPEVTQTPSHQVTQMGQEVILRCVPISNHLYFYWYRQILGQKVEFLVSFYNNEISEKSEIFDDQFSVERPDGSNFTLKIRSTKLEDSAMYFCASRWGSGTDTQYFGPGTRLTVL.

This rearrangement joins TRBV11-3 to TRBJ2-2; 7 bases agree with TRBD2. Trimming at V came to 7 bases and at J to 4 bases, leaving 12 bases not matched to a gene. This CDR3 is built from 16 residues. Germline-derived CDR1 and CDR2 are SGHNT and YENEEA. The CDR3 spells CASTFGGVRGTGELFF. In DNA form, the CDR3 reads TGTGCCAGCACCTTTGGGGGGGTCCGTGGCACCGGGGAGCTGTTTTTT.

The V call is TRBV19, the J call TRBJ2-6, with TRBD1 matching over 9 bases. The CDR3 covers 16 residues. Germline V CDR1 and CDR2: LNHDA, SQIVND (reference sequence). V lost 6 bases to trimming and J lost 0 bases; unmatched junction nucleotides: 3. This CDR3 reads CASSRGQGSGANVLTF. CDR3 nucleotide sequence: TGTGCCAGTAGCAGGGGACAGGGCTCTGGGGCCAACGTCCTGACTTTC. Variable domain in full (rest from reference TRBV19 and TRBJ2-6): DGGITQSPKYLFRKEGQNVTLSCEQNLNHDAMYWYRQDPGQGLRLIYYSQIVNDFQKGDIAEGYSVSREKKESFPLTVTSAQKNPTAFYLCASSRGQGSGANVLTFGAGSRLTVL.

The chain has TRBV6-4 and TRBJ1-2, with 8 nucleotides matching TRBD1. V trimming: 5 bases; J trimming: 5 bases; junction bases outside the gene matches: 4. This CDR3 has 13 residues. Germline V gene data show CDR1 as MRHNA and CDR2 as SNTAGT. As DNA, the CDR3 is TGTGCCAGCAGTCCCGACAGGGGTTATGGCTACACCTTC. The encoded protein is CASSPDRGYGYTF.

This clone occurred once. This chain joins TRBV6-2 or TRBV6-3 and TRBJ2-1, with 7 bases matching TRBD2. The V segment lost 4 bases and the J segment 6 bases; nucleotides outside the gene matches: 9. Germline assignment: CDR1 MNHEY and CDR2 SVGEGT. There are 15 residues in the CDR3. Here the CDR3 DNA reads TGTGCCAGCAGTTCTAGCGGCCTCGGGACCAATGAGCAGTTCTTC. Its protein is CASSSSGLGTNEQFF.

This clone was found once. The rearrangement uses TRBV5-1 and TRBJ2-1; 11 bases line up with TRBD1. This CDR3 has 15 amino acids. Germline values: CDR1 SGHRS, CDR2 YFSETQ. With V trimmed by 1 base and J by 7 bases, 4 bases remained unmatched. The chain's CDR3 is CASSLPRDRGNEQFF. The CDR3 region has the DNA TGCGCCAGCAGCTTGCCCCGGGACAGGGGGAATGAGCAGTTCTTC.

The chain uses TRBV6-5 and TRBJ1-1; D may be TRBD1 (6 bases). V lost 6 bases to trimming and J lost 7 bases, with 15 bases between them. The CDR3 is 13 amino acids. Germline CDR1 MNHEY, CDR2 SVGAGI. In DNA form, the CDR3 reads TGTGCCAGCAGGCCCCGGGGGGCTGGTGAAGCTTTCTTT. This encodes CASRPRGAGEAFF.